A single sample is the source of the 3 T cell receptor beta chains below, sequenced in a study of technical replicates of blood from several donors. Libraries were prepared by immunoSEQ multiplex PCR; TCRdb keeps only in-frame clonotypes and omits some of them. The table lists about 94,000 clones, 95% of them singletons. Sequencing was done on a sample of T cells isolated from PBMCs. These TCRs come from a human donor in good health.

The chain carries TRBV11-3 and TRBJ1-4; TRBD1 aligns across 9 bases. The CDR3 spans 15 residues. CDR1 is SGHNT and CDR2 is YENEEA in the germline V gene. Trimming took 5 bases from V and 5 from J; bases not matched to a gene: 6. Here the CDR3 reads CASSRPGTGNEKLFF. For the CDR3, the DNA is TGTGCCAGCAGCCGCCCCGGGACAGGGAATGAAAAACTGTTTTTT.

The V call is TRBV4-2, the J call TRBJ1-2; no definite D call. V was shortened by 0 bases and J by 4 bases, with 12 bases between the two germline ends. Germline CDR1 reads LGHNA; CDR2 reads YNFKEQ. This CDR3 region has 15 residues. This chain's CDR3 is CASSQEVTTGYGYTF. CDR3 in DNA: TGTGCCAGCAGCCAAGAAGTAACCACGGGCTATGGCTACACCTTC.

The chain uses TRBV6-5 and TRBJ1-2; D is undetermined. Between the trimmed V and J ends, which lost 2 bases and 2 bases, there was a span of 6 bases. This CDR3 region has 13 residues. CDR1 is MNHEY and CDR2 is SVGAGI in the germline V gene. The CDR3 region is CASSYGRNYGYTF. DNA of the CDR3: TGTGCCAGCAGTTACGGCAGAAACTATGGCTACACCTTC.